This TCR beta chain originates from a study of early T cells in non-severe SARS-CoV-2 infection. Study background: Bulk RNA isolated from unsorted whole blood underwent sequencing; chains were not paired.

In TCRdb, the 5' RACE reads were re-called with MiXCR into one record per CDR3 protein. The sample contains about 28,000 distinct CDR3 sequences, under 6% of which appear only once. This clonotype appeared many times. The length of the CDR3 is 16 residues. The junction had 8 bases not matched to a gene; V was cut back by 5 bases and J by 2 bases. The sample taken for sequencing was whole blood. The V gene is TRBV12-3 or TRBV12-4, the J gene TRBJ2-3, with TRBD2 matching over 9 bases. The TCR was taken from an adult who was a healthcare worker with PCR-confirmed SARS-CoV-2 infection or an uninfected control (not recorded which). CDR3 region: CASSPQSGGLTDTQYF. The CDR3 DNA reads TGTGCCAGCAGTCCCCAGAGCGGGGGGCTCACAGATACGCAGTATTTT.